The 27 T cell receptor beta chains presented below share a single source sample, sequenced in a study of T cell responses to AZD1222 COVID-19 vaccine. TCRdb's table, derived via immunoSEQ multiplex PCR, lists solely in-frame clones and lacks some. The table includes about 190,000 clones, approximately 87% detected once. The specimen comprised peripheral blood, sampled on day 0 of MenACWY control vaccination. All receptors derive from an adult in good health.

The V gene is TRBV19, the J gene TRBJ2-1; D call uncertain. Germline-derived CDR1 and CDR2 are LNHDA and SQIVND (reference sequence). Trimming stripped 3 bases from V and 4 bases from J, with 10 bases between. This CDR3 region has 14 residues. This chain's CDR3 is CASSISTLYNEQFF. CDR3 sequence (DNA): TGTGCCAGTAGTATTTCTACGTTGTACAATGAGCAGTTCTTC.

The V and J genes are TRBV24-1 and TRBJ1-5, with 8 bases lining up with TRBD1. Losses at the gene ends were 4 bases for V and 2 bases for J; bases not matched to a gene: 6. In germline, CDR1 is KGHDR, CDR2 SFDVKD. This CDR3 spans 16 amino acids. The CDR3 protein is CATSDPTGDRNQPQHF. The CDR3 region has the DNA TGTGCCACCAGTGACCCGACAGGGGACCGCAATCAGCCCCAGCATTTT.

The V call is TRBV28, the J call TRBJ1-1, with TRBD1 identical over 11 bases. CDR1 and CDR2 from the germline V gene are MDHEN and SYDVKM. Germline trimming cut 3 bases from V and 1 base from J; bases unmatched to any gene: 4. The CDR3 has 16 residues. The CDR3 nucleotides are TGTGCCAGCAGTTTTGGGACAGGGGGAGGGAACACTGAAGCTTTCTTT. Translating gives CASSFGTGGGNTEAFF.

This clone was seen just once. The chain carries TRBV7-9 and TRBJ2-1; 14 nucleotides agree with TRBD2. After removal of 3 bases from V and 1 base from J, the junction contained 2 bases not matched to a gene. The CDR3 is 17 amino acids. Germline CDR1 SEHNR, CDR2 FQNEAQ (reference sequence). Written as DNA, the CDR3 is TGTGCCAGCAGCTTGGGACTAGCGGGGGCATCCTACAATGAGCAGTTCTTC. It translates to CASSLGLAGASYNEQFF.

This rearrangement joins TRBV9 to TRBJ2-1, with 10 nucleotides matching TRBD1. CDR3 length: 16 amino acids. Looked up from germline, CDR1 is SGDLS and CDR2 is YYNGEE. The V and J ends lost 4 bases and 10 bases, in that order; junction bases with no gene match: 14. The CDR3 loop reads CASSPRSGTGDLEQFF. The CDR3 DNA follows: TGTGCCAGCAGCCCCCGAAGCGGGACAGGGGACCTGGAGCAGTTCTTC.

The chain uses TRBV3-1 (or the pseudogene TRBV3-2) and TRBJ1-3, with D hard to call. Germline lookup yields CDR1 LGHDT and CDR2 YNNKEL (reference sequence). CDR3 length: 14 residues. Trimming left V 4 bases short and J 4 bases short, with 11 bases between. In DNA form, the CDR3 reads TGTGCCAGCAGCCGCGGATTAGAAGGAAACACCATATATTTT. This encodes CASSRGLEGNTIYF.

The J gene is TRBJ1-2, the V gene TRBV19; D perhaps matches TRBD1 (6 bases). This CDR3 is 15 amino acids long. V was trimmed by 0 bases and J by 6 bases, leaving 14 bases between them. Germline V gives CDR1 LNHDA, CDR2 SQIVND (reference sequence). The CDR3 bases are TGTGCCAGTAGTATAGAGCTTCGGGGGCGAGATGGCTACACCTTC. The encoded protein is CASSIELRGRDGYTF.

The chain links TRBV10-1 to TRBJ2-7; perhaps TRBD2 as D (6 bases). Trimming took off 7 bases at V and 4 bases at J, with 23 bases between the two ends. The CDR3 runs 16 residues. Germline assignment: CDR1 WNHNN and CDR2 SYGVQD (reference sequence). Here the CDR3 DNA reads TGCGCCAGCAAATCTCGGGGGTTCAGGTTGCGGTACGAGCAGTACTTC. Protein sequence: CASKSRGFRLRYEQYF.

The chain recombines TRBV9 with TRBJ1-3, with TRBD1 identical over 7 bases. The ends lost 7 bases at V and 2 bases at J; junction bases unmatched: 6. Germline CDR1 and CDR2: SGDLS and YYNGEE. This CDR3 is built from 14 residues. The CDR3 region has the DNA TGTGCCAGCGGATCGACAGGGACTGGAAACACCATATATTTT. Protein: CASGSTGTGNTIYF. Supplemented by reference TRBV9 and TRBJ1-3, the full variable domain reads DSGVTQTPKHLITATGQRVTLRCSPRSGDLSVYWYQQSLDQGLQFLIQYYNGEERAKGNILERFSAQQFPDLHSELNLSSLELGDSALYFCASGSTGTGNTIYFGEGSWLTVV.

This chain connects TRBV6-5 to TRBJ1-1; perhaps TRBD1 as D (5 bases). The CDR3 is 12 amino acids. V gave up 8 bases and J gave up 4 bases, with 11 bases separating them. The germline gives CDR1 MNHEY, CDR2 SVGAGI. As DNA, the CDR3 is TGTGCCAGCCGGGGGGTCGGCACTGAAGCTTTCTTT. Translation: CASRGVGTEAFF.

V gene TRBV19 combines with J gene TRBJ2-7, with 7 bases that match TRBD1. The CDR3 length is 14 residues. V trimming: 5 bases; J trimming: 1 base; junction bases outside the gene matches: 5. Per germline, CDR1 LNHDA and CDR2 SQIVND (reference sequence). CDR3 DNA sequence: TGTGCCAGTAGTCTAGGGGACAGATCCTACGAGCAGTACTTC. Amino acids: CASSLGDRSYEQYF.

This chain connects TRBV27 to TRBJ1-6; D is undetermined. The CDR3 sequence is 14 residues long. CDR1 and CDR2 (germline): MNHEY, SMNVEV (reference sequence). V was clipped by 6 bases and J by 0 bases, with 6 bases between them. Written as DNA, the CDR3 is TGTGCCAGCAGACTAAGCTCCTATAATTCACCCCTCCACTTT. This encodes CASRLSSYNSPLHF.

The rearrangement links TRBV28 to TRBJ2-6, with TRBD2 as a possible D gene (6 bases). CDR3 size: 18 residues. Trimming stripped 3 bases from V and 2 bases from J, with 17 bases between. The germline V gene encodes CDR1 MDHEN and CDR2 SYDVKM. CDR3 protein: CASSFAGPLSTGANVLTF. The CDR3 DNA reads as TGTGCCAGCAGTTTCGCGGGACCACTATCAACTGGGGCCAACGTCCTGACTTTC.

A single count supports this clone. The chain links TRBV3-1 (or the pseudogene TRBV3-2) to TRBJ2-5; TRBD2 aligns across 7 bases. This CDR3 comprises 13 residues. Germline V gene data show CDR1 as LGHDT and CDR2 as YNNKEL (reference sequence). Unmatched junction bases numbered 7, after V lost 7 bases and J lost 5 bases. CDR3 residues: CASTHSAGETQYF. For the CDR3, the DNA is TGTGCCAGCACCCATTCAGCGGGGGAGACCCAGTACTTC.

CDR3 bases: TGCGCCTCCAAGCGGACGCTTAGCACAGATACGCAGTATTTT. Translating it yields CASKRTLSTDTQYF. The chain links TRBV5-1 to TRBJ2-3; D may be TRBD2 (5 bases). The CDR3 extends over 14 amino acids. The germline CDR1 and CDR2 sequences are SGHRS and YFSETQ. Trimming took 10 bases from V and 0 from J, leaving 15 bases between them. The complete variable domain, with remaining parts taken from reference TRBV5-1 and TRBJ2-3, reads KAGVTQTPRYLIKTRGQQVTLSCSPISGHRSVSWYQQTPGQGLQFLFEYFSETQRNKGNFPGRFSGRQFSNSRSEMNVSTLELGDSALYLCASKRTLSTDTQYFGPGTRLTVL.

CDR3 region: CASSLEDRGSYGNTIYF. CDR3 nucleotide sequence: TGTGCCAGCAGCTTAGAGGACAGGGGGTCATATGGAAACACCATATATTTT. The rearrangement uses TRBV7-9 and TRBJ1-3; the match to TRBD1 covers 10 bases. CDR1 is SEHNR and CDR2 is FQNEAQ in the germline V gene (reference sequence). This CDR3 comprises 17 residues. V gave up 1 base and J gave up 3 bases; unmatched junction bases: 6.

The rearrangement uses TRBV7-9 and TRBJ2-5; 8 bases match TRBD2. Germline-derived CDR1 and CDR2 are SEHNR and FQNEAQ (reference sequence). V shed 11 bases, J shed 3 bases, and the junction held 14 bases outside the gene matches. This CDR3 is built from 15 residues. CDR3: CAATPPGLVEETQYF. CDR3 nucleotide sequence: TGTGCCGCCACTCCGCCGGGACTAGTAGAAGAGACCCAGTACTTC.

This sequence joins TRBV7-9 and TRBJ2-3, with TRBD2 as a possible D gene (5 bases). The germline V gene has CDR1 SEHNR and CDR2 FQNEAQ (reference sequence). This CDR3 region has 17 residues. V lost 5 bases, J lost 2 bases, and 20 bases lay in between. CDR3: CASSNSPGLSATDTQYF. The CDR3 DNA follows: TGTGCCAGCAGCAATTCCCCTGGACTCTCCGCCACAGATACGCAGTATTTT.

The chain is built from TRBV5-1 and TRBJ2-7; the D gene is possibly TRBD1 (5 bases). This CDR3 has 15 amino acids. The germline CDR1 and CDR2 sequences are SGHRS and YFSETQ. Trimming removed 2 bases at V and 4 bases at J, with 16 bases between. CDR3 bases: TGCGCCAGCAGCTTTTCTCAGGGCCTTCGGTACGAGCAGTACTTC. It codes for CASSFSQGLRYEQYF.

The chain is built from TRBV9 and TRBJ2-1; TRBD2 aligns across 14 bases. Germline assignment: CDR1 SGDLS and CDR2 YYNGEE. After removal of 3 bases from V and 8 bases from J, the junction contained 13 bases not matched to a gene. This CDR3 has 18 residues. The CDR3 loop is CASSESIGTSGRSDEQFF. CDR3 in DNA: TGTGCCAGCAGCGAGAGCATTGGGACTAGCGGGAGATCGGATGAGCAGTTCTTC.

The V gene is TRBV15, the J gene TRBJ2-7; the match to TRBD1 covers 11 bases. The trim removed 4 bases at V and 5 bases at J, leaving 7 bases unmatched. Germline V gene data show CDR1 as LNHNV and CDR2 as YYDKDF (reference sequence). CDR3 length equals 15 residues. The CDR3 reads CATSTGQGGKDEQYF. CDR3 coding DNA: TGTGCCACCAGCACGGGACAGGGGGGAAAGGACGAGCAGTACTTC.

V is TRBV11-3 and J is TRBJ2-7, with D possibly being TRBD2 (6 bases). The CDR3 loop spans 14 amino acids. Per the germline V gene, CDR1 is SGHNT and CDR2 is YENEEA. The V and J ends lost 5 bases and 2 bases respectively, with 13 bases between them. The CDR3 region is CASSRGLSAYEQYF. The DNA of the CDR3 is TGTGCCAGCAGCCGGGGACTTTCTGCCTACGAGCAGTACTTC.

The gene calls are TRBV29-1 and TRBJ2-3; maybe TRBD1 (6 bases). Trimming left V 7 bases short and J 2 bases short, with 10 bases between. The germline V gene encodes CDR1 SQVTM and CDR2 ANQGSEA. The CDR3 length is 12 residues. In nucleotides, the CDR3 is TGCAGCGCACACAGGGACACAGATACGCAGTATTTT. Translated: CSAHRDTDTQYF.

The J gene is TRBJ2-1, the V gene TRBV5-1; no firm D call. The CDR3 totals 16 residues. The ends were cut back, 0 bases at V and 0 bases at J, with 10 bases in the middle. The V gene's germline CDR1 is SGHRS and CDR2 YFSETQ. The CDR3 reads CASSLGGTSSYNEQFF. The CDR3 DNA is TGCGCCAGCAGCTTGGGTGGCACATCCTCCTACAATGAGCAGTTCTTC.

This clone was seen a handful of times. CDR3: CASSVGGTGQVNTEAFF. CDR3 nucleotides: TGTGCCAGCAGCGTAGGGGGCACGGGACAGGTGAACACTGAAGCTTTCTTT. V usage is TRBV9 and J usage is TRBJ1-1, with TRBD1 matching over 8 bases. CDR1 is SGDLS, CDR2 YYNGEE, per germline. The CDR3 runs to 17 residues. V shed 0 bases, J shed 0 bases, and the junction held 7 bases outside the gene matches.

This sequence joins TRBV19 and TRBJ2-2; no reliable D call. The CDR3 is 12 residues long. V gave up 9 bases and J gave up 0 bases, with 5 bases separating them. Germline CDR1 and CDR2: LNHDA and SQIVND (reference sequence). This CDR3 is CASPSNTGELFF. The CDR3 region has the DNA TGTGCCAGCCCCTCGAACACCGGGGAGCTGTTTTTT. The full variable domain, completed using reference TRBV19 and TRBJ2-2, is DGGITQSPKYLFRKEGQNVTLSCEQNLNHDAMYWYRQDPGQGLRLIYYSQIVNDFQKGDIAEGYSVSREKKESFPLTVTSAQKNPTAFYLCASPSNTGELFFGEGSRLTVL.

This clone has a single count. The V gene is TRBV9, the J gene TRBJ2-7; perhaps TRBD2 as D (6 bases). Trimming pared 0 bases from V and 4 bases from J, leaving 20 bases between. Germline V gene sequence: CDR1 SGDLS, CDR2 YYNGEE. The CDR3 is 17 amino acids. The CDR3 spells CASSVGSGGGNLYEQYF. Here the CDR3 DNA reads TGTGCCAGCAGCGTAGGGTCCGGTGGGGGGAATCTTTACGAGCAGTACTTC.